This is a list of T cell receptor beta chains from one sample in a study of blood T cell repertoires in COVID-19. Profiling relied on immunoSEQ multiplex PCR, and the TCRdb table lists in-frame clones only, not all of them. Among fewer than 350,000 clones listed, 80% to 90% were seen once. The sample consisted of PBMCs or T cells enriched from blood (not recorded which). The receptors here all came from a woman aged 25 to 45 with acute COVID-19. Both conserved end residues are part of each CDR3. Only part of the rows carry a size: once, few, many, or a class if the clone is expanded.

clone_size j_call v_call cdr3_aa
. TRBJ2-2 TRBV5-4 CASSWGQGTGTGELFF
. TRBJ1-2 TRBV7-9 CASSLFQGADYGYTF
. TRBJ1-4 TRBV19 CASSIIGTANEKLFF
. TRBJ2-1 TRBV7-2 CASSPRPSGTYNEQFF
once TRBJ2-1 TRBV14 CASSPYLTEAGGQFF
. TRBJ2-3 TRBV19 CASSPGFTDTQYF
. TRBJ1-1 TRBV27 CASSLLRGGNTEAFF
. TRBJ1-4 TRBV5-6 CASSHLDGTGVEKLFF
. TRBJ2-7 TRBV6-2/TRBV6-3 CASSYDQGSYEQYF
. TRBJ2-7 TRBV28 CASSSPGAGLAGRDEQYF
. TRBJ2-7 TRBV4-3 CASSQGVRTETYEQYF
. TRBJ2-5 TRBV6-5 CASSPGGGQETQYF
. TRBJ2-7 TRBV5-1 CASSLHLAENSYEQYF
. TRBJ2-3 TRBV7-8 CASSPDSPGDTQYF